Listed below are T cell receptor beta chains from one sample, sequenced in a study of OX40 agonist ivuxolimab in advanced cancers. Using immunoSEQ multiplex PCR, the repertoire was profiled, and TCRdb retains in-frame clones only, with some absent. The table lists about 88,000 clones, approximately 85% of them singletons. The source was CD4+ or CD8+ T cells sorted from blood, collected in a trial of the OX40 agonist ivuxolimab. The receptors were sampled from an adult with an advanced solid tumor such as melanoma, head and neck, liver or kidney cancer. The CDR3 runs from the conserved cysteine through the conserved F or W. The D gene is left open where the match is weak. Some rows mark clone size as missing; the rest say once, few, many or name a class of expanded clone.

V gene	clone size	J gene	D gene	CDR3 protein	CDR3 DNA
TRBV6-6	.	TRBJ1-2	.	CASTKTGEGYTF	TGTGCCAGCACCAAAACCGGGGAAGGCTACACCTTC
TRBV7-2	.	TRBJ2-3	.	CASSSLGVASPTDTQYF	TGTGCCAGCAGCTCCTTGGGAGTGGCGAGTCCCACAGATACGCAGTATTTT
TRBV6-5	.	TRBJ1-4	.	CASSPLGATNEKLFF	TGTGCCAGCAGCCCGCTGGGGGCAACTAATGAAAAACTGTTTTTT
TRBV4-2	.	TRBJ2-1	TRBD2	CASSQVRGRDNEQFF	TGTGCCAGCAGCCAAGTTCGCGGGAGAGACAATGAGCAGTTCTTC
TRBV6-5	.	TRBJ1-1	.	CATKSVWPNGAFF	TGTGCCACCAAATCAGTATGGCCCAATGGAGCTTTCTTT
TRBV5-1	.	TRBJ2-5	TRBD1	CASSDTGGPQETQYF	TGCGCCAGCAGCGATACAGGGGGACCTCAAGAGACCCAGTACTTC
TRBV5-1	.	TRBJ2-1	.	CASSPAGNGDKLF	TGCGCCAGCAGCCCGGCGGGTAACGGCGACAAGCTCTTC
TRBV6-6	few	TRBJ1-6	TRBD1	CASSTGVSPLHF	TGTGCCAGCAGCACAGGGGTTTCACCCCTCCACTTT
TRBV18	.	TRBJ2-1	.	CASSPNYPGINEQFF	TGTGCCAGCTCACCAAACTACCCAGGGATTAATGAGCAGTTCTTC
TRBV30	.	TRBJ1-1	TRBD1	CAWSEDRAAVAFF	TGTGCCTGGAGTGAGGACAGGGCCGCCGTGGCTTTCTTT
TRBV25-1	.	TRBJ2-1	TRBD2	CASSEWVGREGRFNEQFF	TGTGCCAGCAGTGAATGGGTGGGGCGGGAGGGCCGGTTTAATGAGCAGTTCTTC
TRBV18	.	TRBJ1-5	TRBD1	CASSPVTGGNQPQHF	TGTGCCAGCTCACCAGTTACAGGGGGCAATCAGCCCCAGCATTTT
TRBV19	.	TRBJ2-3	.	CATQDSQGPDTQYF	TGTGCCACCCAAGACTCACAGGGACCAGATACGCAGTATTTT
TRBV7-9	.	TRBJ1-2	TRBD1	CASSPRPGQGVYGYTF	TGTGCCAGCAGCCCGAGACCGGGACAGGGGGTCTATGGCTACACCTTC
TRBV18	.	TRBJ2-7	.	CASSPQSGVGSEQYF	TGTGCCAGCTCACCACAGTCCGGGGTCGGGAGCGAGCAGTACTTC
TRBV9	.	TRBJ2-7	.	CASSVGLGYEQYF	TGTGCCAGCAGCGTAGGTCTCGGCTACGAGCAGTACTTC
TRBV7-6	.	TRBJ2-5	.	CASSLGFQETQYF	TGTGCCAGCAGCTTAGGGTTCCAAGAGACCCAGTACTTC
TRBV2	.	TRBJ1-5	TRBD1	CASSDSGGRQPQHF	TGTGCCAGCAGTGATTCAGGGGGCCGTCAGCCCCAGCATTTT
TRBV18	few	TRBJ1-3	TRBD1	CASSPTGNGNTIYF	TGTGCCAGCTCACCGACAGGGAATGGAAACACCATATATTTT
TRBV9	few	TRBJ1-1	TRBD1	CASSRTGGLQVNTEAFF	TGTGCCAGCAGCAGGACAGGGGGCTTGCAAGTGAACACTGAAGCTTTCTTT
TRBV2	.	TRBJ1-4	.	CASSADRMREKLFF	TGTGCCAGCAGTGCAGACAGGATGAGGGAAAAACTGTTTTTT
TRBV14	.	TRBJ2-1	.	CASSHDRGLGREFF	TGTGCCAGCAGCCATGACCGGGGTCTTGGTAGGGAGTTCTTC
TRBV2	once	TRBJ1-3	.	CASSEEVGAGNTIYF	TGTGCCAGCAGTGAAGAGGTGGGGGCTGGAAACACCATATATTTT
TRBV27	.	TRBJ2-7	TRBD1	CASSFSPGTGRSYEQYF	TGTGCCAGCAGTTTCTCCCCCGGGACAGGGCGCTCCTACGAGCAGTACTTC
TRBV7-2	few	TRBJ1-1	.	CASSLAFQFVGHQKIGNTEAFF	TGTGCCAGCAGCTTAGCGTTTCAGTTTGTAGGACACCAGAAGATTGGGAACACTGAAGCTTTCTTT
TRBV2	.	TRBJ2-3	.	CASRARGNTDTQYF	TGTGCCAGCAGGGCCAGGGGAAACACAGATACGCAGTATTTT
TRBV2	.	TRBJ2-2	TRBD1	CASRGQGFGELFF	TGTGCCAGCAGGGGACAGGGATTCGGGGAGCTGTTTTTT
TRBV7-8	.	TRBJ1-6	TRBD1	CASSLAQGGSPLHF	TGTGCCAGCAGCTTAGCGCAGGGGGGATCACCCCTCCACTTT
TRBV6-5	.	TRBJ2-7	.	CASSYRFGHLPYEQYF	TGTGCCAGCAGTTACCGTTTTGGACACCTACCCTACGAGCAGTACTTC
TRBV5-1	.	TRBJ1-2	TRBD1	CASSPSGTGLNYGYTF	TGCGCCAGCAGCCCATCCGGGACAGGGCTAAACTATGGCTACACCTTC
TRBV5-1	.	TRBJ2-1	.	CASSFRLETPYNEQFF	TGCGCCAGCAGCTTTAGACTGGAAACCCCCTACAATGAGCAGTTCTTC
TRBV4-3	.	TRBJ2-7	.	CASSQEMGVGEQYF	TGCGCCAGCAGCCAAGAAATGGGTGTGGGGGAGCAGTACTTC
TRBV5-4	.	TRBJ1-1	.	CARNGGSTEAFF	TGTGCCAGGAATGGAGGGAGCACTGAAGCTTTCTTT
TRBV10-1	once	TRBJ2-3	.	CASSDLVTDTQYF	TGCGCCAGCAGTGACTTAGTCACAGATACGCAGTATTTT
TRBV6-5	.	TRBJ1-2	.	CASSYSTSGRGYTF	TGTGCCAGCAGTTACTCGACCTCCGGGAGGGGCTACACCTTC
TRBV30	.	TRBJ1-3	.	CAWDSQGQGNTIYF	TGTGCCTGGGACTCACAGGGTCAAGGAAACACCATATATTTT
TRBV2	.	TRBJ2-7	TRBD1	CASSSPTGGTYEQYF	TGTGCCAGCAGTTCCCCCACAGGGGGCACCTACGAGCAGTACTTC
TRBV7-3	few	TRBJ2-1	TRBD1	CASSFDRGRANEQFF	TGTGCCAGCAGCTTCGACAGGGGAAGGGCCAATGAGCAGTTCTTC
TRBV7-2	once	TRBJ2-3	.	CASSFVGGRGDTQYF	TGTGCCAGCAGCTTTGTGGGGGGGCGGGGAGATACGCAGTATTTT
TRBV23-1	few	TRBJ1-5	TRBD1	CASSQSGQGFFWQPQHF	TGCGCCAGCAGTCAATCGGGACAGGGTTTTTTCTGGCAGCCCCAGCATTTT
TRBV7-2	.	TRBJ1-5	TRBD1	CASSPQGTANQPQHF	TGTGCCAGCAGCCCCCAGGGGACAGCCAATCAGCCCCAGCATTTT
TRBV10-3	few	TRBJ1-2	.	CAITRDNRPYGYTF	TGTGCCATCACCCGGGACAACCGTCCCTATGGCTACACCTTC
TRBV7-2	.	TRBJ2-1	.	CASSLEQGTEQFF	TGTGCCAGCAGCCTTGAACAGGGAACTGAGCAGTTCTTC
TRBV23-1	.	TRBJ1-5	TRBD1	CASSQSQGVAGQPQHF	TGCGCCAGCAGTCAATCCCAGGGGGTGGCCGGTCAGCCCCAGCATTTT
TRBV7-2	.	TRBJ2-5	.	CASSLESQETQYF	TGTGCCAGCAGCTTAGAGAGTCAAGAGACCCAGTACTTC
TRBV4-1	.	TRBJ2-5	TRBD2	CASSLGNASGGARETQYF	TGCGCCAGCAGCCTCGGAAACGCTAGCGGGGGGGCACGGGAGACCCAGTACTTC
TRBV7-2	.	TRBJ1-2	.	CASSLKGVYGYTF	TGTGCCAGCAGCTTAAAAGGGGTCTATGGCTACACCTTC
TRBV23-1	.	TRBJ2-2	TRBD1	CASSHPGQGPNTGELFF	TGCGCCAGCAGTCACCCGGGACAGGGCCCAAACACCGGGGAGCTGTTTTTT
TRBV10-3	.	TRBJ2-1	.	CAISKTFDEQFF	TGTGCCATCAGTAAAACGTTCGATGAGCAGTTCTTC
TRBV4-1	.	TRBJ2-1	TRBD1	CASSQQQGAAYNEQFF	TGCGCCAGCAGCCAACAACAGGGGGCGGCCTACAATGAGCAGTTCTTC
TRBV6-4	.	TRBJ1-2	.	CARPDYGYTF	TGTGCCAGACCAGACTATGGCTACACCTTC